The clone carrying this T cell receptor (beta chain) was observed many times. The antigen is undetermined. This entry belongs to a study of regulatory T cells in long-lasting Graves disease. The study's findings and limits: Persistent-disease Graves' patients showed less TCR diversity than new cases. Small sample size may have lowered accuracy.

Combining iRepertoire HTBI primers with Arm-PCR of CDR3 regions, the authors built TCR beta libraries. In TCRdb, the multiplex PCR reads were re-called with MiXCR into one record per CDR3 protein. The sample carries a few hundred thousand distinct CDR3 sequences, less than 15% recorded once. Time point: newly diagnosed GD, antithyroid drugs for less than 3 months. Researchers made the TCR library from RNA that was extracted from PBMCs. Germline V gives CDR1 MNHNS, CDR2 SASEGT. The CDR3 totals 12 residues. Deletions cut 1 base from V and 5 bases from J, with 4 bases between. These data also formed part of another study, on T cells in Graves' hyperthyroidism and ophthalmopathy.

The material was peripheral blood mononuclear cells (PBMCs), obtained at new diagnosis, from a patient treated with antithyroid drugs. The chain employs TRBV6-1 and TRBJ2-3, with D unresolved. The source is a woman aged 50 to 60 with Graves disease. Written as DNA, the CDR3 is TGTGCCAGCAGTGAAGGGGGAGATACGCAGTATTTT. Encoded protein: CASSEGGDTQYF.